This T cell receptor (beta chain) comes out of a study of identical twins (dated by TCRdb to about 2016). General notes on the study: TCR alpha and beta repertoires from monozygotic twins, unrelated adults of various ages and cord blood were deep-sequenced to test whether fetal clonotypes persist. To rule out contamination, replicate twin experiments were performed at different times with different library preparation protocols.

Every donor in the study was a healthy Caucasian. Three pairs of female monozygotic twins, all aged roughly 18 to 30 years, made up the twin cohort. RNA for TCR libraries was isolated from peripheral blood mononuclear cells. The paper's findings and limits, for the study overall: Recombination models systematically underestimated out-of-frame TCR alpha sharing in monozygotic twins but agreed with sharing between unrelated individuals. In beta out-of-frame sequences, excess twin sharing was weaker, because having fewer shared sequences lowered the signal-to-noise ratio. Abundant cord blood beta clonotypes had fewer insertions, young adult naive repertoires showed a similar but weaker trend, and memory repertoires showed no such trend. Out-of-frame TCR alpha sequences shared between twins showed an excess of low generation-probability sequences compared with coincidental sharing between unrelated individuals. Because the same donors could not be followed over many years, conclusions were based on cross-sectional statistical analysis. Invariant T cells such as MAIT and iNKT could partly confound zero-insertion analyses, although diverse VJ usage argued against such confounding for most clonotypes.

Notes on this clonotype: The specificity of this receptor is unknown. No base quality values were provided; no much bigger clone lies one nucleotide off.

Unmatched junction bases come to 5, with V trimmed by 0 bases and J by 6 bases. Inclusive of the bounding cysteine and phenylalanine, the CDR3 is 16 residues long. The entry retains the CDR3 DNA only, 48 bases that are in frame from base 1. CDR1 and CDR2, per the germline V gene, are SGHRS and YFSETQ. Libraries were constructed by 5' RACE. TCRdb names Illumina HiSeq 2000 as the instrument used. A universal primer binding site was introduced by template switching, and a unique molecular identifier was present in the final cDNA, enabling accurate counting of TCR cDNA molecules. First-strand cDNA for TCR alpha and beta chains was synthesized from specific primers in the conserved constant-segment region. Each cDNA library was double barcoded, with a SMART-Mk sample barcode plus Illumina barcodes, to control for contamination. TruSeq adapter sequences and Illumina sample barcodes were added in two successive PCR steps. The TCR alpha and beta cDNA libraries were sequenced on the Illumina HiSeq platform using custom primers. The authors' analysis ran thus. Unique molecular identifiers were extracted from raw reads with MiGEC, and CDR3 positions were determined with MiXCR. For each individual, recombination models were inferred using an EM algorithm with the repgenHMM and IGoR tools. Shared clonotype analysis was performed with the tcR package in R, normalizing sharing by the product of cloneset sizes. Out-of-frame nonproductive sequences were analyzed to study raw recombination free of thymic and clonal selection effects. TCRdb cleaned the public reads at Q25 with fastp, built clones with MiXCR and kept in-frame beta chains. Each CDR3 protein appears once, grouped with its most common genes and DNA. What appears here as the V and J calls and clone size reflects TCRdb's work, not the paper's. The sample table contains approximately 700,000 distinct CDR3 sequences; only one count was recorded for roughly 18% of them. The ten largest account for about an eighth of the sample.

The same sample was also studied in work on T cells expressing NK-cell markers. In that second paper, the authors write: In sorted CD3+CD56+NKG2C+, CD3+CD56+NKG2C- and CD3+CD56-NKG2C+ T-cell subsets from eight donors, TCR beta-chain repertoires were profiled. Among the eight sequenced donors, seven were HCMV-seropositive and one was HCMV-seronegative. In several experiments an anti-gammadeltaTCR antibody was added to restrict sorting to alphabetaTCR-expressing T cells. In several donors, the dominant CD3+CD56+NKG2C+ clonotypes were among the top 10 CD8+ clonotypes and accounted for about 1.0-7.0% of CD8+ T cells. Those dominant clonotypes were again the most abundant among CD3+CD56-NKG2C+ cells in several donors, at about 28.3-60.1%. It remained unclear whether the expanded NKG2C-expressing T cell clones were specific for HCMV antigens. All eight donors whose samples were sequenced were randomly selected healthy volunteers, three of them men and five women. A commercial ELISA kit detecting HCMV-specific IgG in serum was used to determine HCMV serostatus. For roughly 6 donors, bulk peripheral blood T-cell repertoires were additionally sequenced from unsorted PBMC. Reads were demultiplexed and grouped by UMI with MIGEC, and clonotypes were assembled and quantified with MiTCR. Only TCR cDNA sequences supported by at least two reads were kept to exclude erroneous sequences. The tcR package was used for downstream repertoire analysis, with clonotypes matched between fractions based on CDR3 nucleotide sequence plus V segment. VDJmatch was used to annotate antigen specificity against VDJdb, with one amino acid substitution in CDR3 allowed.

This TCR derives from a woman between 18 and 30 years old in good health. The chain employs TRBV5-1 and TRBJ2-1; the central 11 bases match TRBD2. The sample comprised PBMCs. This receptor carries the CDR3 CASSLVLAGGGNEQFF. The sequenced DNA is TGCGCCAGCAGCTTGGTTCTAGCGGGAGGTGGCAATGAGCAGTTCTTC.